This T cell receptor beta chain came from a study of type 1 and type 2 diabetes patients. In the study overall: Donors were type 1 diabetes, type 2 diabetes, or nondiabetic controls. Study-wide points: A median of one highly-expanded CD4+ clone, covering 3% to 4.5% of reads, occurred in type 2 diabetes.

With 6 bases removed from V and 2 bases from J, the gap between germline ends came to 13 bases. The CDR3 runs to 14 residues. Germline V gene data show CDR1 as LGHNA and CDR2 as YNFKEQ. Diabetic patients met standard criteria for type 1 or type 2 diabetes. Regarding this clonotype: Its target is not known.

Amplification started from genomic DNA. A primer set of 30 forward and 13 reverse primers amplified the CDR3. TCRdb re-called the multiplex PCR reads with MiXCR, one entry per CDR3 protein. The sample carries some 250,000 distinct CDR3 sequences, approximately 50% recorded once. V is TRBV4-2 and J is TRBJ1-2, with D possibly matching TRBD1 (6 bases). The specimen was peripheral blood mononuclear cells (PBMCs). The sequence was collected from a man aged 18 to 30 with type 2 diabetes. CDR3 residues: CASSELGANYGYTF. CDR3 nucleotides: TGTGCCAGCAGTGAATTGGGGGCAAACTATGGCTACACCTTC.